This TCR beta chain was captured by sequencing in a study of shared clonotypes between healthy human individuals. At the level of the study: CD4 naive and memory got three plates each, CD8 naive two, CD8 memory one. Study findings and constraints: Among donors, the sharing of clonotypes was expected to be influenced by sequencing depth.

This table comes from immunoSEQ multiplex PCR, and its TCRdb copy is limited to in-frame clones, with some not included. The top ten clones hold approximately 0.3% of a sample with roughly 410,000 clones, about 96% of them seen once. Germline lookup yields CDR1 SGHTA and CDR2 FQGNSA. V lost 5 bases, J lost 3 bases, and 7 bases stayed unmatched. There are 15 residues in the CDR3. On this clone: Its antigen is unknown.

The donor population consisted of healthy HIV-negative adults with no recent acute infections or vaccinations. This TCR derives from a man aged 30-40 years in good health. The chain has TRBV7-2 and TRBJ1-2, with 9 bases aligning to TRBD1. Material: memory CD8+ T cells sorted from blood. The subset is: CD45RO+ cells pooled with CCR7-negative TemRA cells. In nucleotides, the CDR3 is TGTGCCAGCAGCCCGGTACAGGGGGCGGACTATGGCTACACCTTC. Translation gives CASSPVQGADYGYTF. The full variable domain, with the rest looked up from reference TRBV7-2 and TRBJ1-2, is GAGVSQSPSNKVTEKGKDVELRCDPISGHTALYWYRQSLGQGLEFLIYFQGNSAPDKSGLPSDRFSAERTGGSVSTLTIQRTQQEDSAVYLCASSPVQGADYGYTFGSGTRLTVV.